Following are 21 T cell receptor beta chains from one sample sequenced in a study of response to subunit inactivated influenza vaccine. TCRdb reanalysed the RT-PCR reads using MiXCR and keeps one entry per CDR3 protein. Of about 480,000 distinct CDR3 sequences listed, 10% to 15% were seen once; the top ten hold about 12%. Sequences were derived from PBMCs from blood, sampled roughly 46 days after vaccination. These receptors were taken from a man over 45 who received an inactivated influenza vaccine.

The genes are TRBV24-1 and TRBJ2-3; no reliable D call. The CDR3 sequence is 15 residues long. CDR1 is KGHDR and CDR2 is SFDVKD in the germline V gene. The V gene lost 4 bases and the J gene lost 2 bases, with 12 bases spanning the gap. The chain's CDR3 is CATSDIYRPTDTQYF. Here the CDR3 DNA reads TGTGCCACCAGTGACATCTATAGACCCACAGATACGCAGTATTTT.

This chain connects TRBV7-2 to TRBJ2-1; D not resolved. Germline V lookup: CDR1 SGHTA, CDR2 FQGNSA. CDR3 size: 15 residues. The V end lost 1 base, the J end lost 4 bases, and 11 bases lay between the germline ends. This chain's CDR3 is CASSLGSQFYNEQFF. CDR3 DNA: TGTGCCAGCAGCTTAGGCAGCCAATTTTACAATGAGCAGTTCTTC. The full variable domain, rest sourced from reference TRBV7-2 and TRBJ2-1, is GAGVSQSPSNKVTEKGKDVELRCDPISGHTALYWYRQSLGQGLEFLIYFQGNSAPDKSGLPSDRFSAERTGGSVSTLTIQRTQQEDSAVYLCASSLGSQFYNEQFFGPGTRLTVL.

This clonotype was detected a few times. This chain links TRBV7-2 with TRBJ1-5, with D tentatively TRBD1 (5 bases). The CDR3 consists of 13 residues. Trimming cost V 1 base and J 7 bases, with 8 bases left between them. Germline CDR1 is SGHTA and CDR2 is FQGNSA. The CDR3: CASSLDGAQPQHF. The CDR3 nucleotides read TGTGCCAGCAGCTTAGACGGGGCACAGCCCCAGCATTTT.

This clonotype has a handful of counts. The chain uses TRBV9 and TRBJ2-7; the D is unclear. The V gene's germline CDR1 is SGDLS and CDR2 YYNGEE. Trimming shortened V by 0 bases and J by 3 bases, and 13 bases separated the two germline ends. The CDR3 length is 15 residues. The CDR3 here is CASSVGTATIYEQYF. Written as DNA, the CDR3 is TGTGCCAGCAGCGTAGGGACGGCAACGATCTACGAGCAGTACTTC.

The V call is TRBV20-1, the J call TRBJ2-7; tentatively, D is TRBD2 (6 bases). The CDR3 is 16 amino acids. Germline lookup yields CDR1 DFQATT and CDR2 SNEGSKA (reference sequence). Trimming removed 0 bases at V and 2 bases at J, with 17 bases between. CDR3 DNA sequence: TGCAGTGCTAGAGACTCAGGGACTCTGGGAACCTACGAGCAGTACTTC. Residues: CSARDSGTLGTYEQYF.

This clonotype came up a few times. The chain has TRBV5-1 and TRBJ2-2, with D unclear. With 7 bases removed from V and 6 bases from J, the gap between germline ends came to 16 bases. The CDR3 covers 14 residues. CDR1 SGHRS and CDR2 YFSETQ come from the germline V gene. CDR3 protein: CASASGLPAGELFF. Here the CDR3 DNA reads TGCGCCAGCGCCTCCGGCTTGCCTGCCGGGGAGCTGTTTTTT.

The V and J genes are TRBV15 and TRBJ1-6; D unclear. The CDR3 length is 15 residues. CDR1 and CDR2 (germline): LNHNV, YYDKDF (reference sequence). The V end lost 3 bases, the J end lost 9 bases, and 15 bases lay between the germline ends. CDR3 bases: TGTGCCACCAGCAGCCAAGACCCGGGCAGTTCACCCCTCCACTTT. It yields the protein CATSSQDPGSSPLHF.

The chain is built from TRBV5-6 and TRBJ2-7; possibly TRBD1 for D (8 bases). Germline V gene data show CDR1 as SGHDT and CDR2 as YYEEEE. Trimming pared 4 bases from V and 6 bases from J, leaving 17 bases between. The CDR3 contains 14 residues. CDR3 in amino acids: CASSPGGRGLEQYF. The CDR3 DNA reads as TGTGCCAGCAGCCCGGGAGGCAGGGGGCTCGAGCAGTACTTC.

This clonotype was detected only a few times. V and J are TRBV6-1 and TRBJ2-7, with a possible D match to TRBD2 (5 bases). CDR3 length: 13 amino acids. CDR1 and CDR2 from the germline V gene are MNHNS and SASEGT. With 5 bases removed from V and 1 base from J, the gap between germline ends came to 9 bases. As DNA, the CDR3 is TGTGCCAGCAGTAGGCGGGCATCCTACGAGCAGTACTTC. It translates to CASSRRASYEQYF.

The sample holds a few counts of this clonotype. The rearrangement joins TRBV20-1 to TRBJ2-1, with a tentative D call TRBD1 (5 bases). CDR1 is DFQATT and CDR2 is SNEGSKA in the germline V gene (reference sequence). V lost 3 bases and J 0 bases, leaving 9 bases between the germline ends. CDR3 length equals 14 residues. The CDR3: CSASRESSYNEQFF. The CDR3 nucleotides read TGCAGTGCTAGCAGGGAAAGCTCCTACAATGAGCAGTTCTTC.

There are a few counts of this clonotype. The chain couples TRBV3-1 to TRBJ1-5, with D possibly TRBD1 on 5 matching bases. V lost 0 bases and J lost 4, with 10 bases in between. Germline V gives CDR1 LGHDT, CDR2 YNNKEL (reference sequence). The CDR3 consists of 15 residues. The CDR3 sequence: CASSQDLGVNQPQHF. The CDR3, as DNA: TGTGCCAGCAGCCAAGATTTGGGGGTAAATCAGCCCCAGCATTTT.

The J gene is TRBJ1-6, the V gene TRBV20-1; weak D call: TRBD1 (5 bases). Germline values: CDR1 DFQATT, CDR2 SNEGSKA (reference sequence). V lost 3 bases to trimming and J lost 12 bases, with 18 bases between them. The length of the CDR3 is 14 residues. The CDR3 protein is CSASPGTSEEPLHF. CDR3 in DNA: TGCAGTGCTAGCCCCGGGACCAGCGAGGAACCCCTCCACTTT.

This clonotype has a handful of counts. CDR3 loop: CSVEAYGELFF. For the CDR3, the DNA is TGCAGCGTTGAAGCCTACGGGGAGCTGTTTTTT. The chain employs TRBV29-1 and TRBJ2-2; D unclear. This CDR3 spans 11 amino acids. The germline V and J ends were trimmed by 1 base and 7 bases, with 4 bases remaining between them. Germline loops: CDR1 SQVTM, CDR2 ANQGSEA.

This clonotype has a handful of counts. V gene TRBV7-8 combines with J gene TRBJ2-7; 9 positions agree with TRBD1. The CDR3 runs 14 residues. Germline V gene data show CDR1 as SGHVS and CDR2 as FQNEAQ. Trimming took 6 bases from V and 4 from J; bases not matched to a gene: 7. The CDR3 loop is CASSPGTGKYEQYF. CDR3 in DNA: TGTGCCAGCAGTCCCGGGACAGGGAAATACGAGCAGTACTTC.

This clonotype has at least ten counts. The rearrangement links TRBV12-3 or TRBV12-4 to TRBJ2-1, with TRBD2 matching over 7 bases. J gave up 7 bases and V 3 bases, and 9 bases lay outside the gene matches. This CDR3 has 15 residues. This CDR3 reads CASSFRLALPNEQFF. The CDR3 nucleotides read TGTGCCAGCAGTTTTAGACTAGCTCTCCCTAATGAGCAGTTCTTC.

The chain couples TRBV7-2 to TRBJ2-5, with 7 bases fitting TRBD2. CDR1 and CDR2 from the germline V gene are SGHTA and FQGNSA. CDR3 size: 16 residues. The J segment lost 5 bases and the V segment lost 1 base, leaving 10 bases of the junction unmatched. The DNA for the CDR3 is TGTGCCAGCAGCTTAGGGTTGGGGGTGGGAGGGGAGACCCAGTACTTC. This sequence encodes CASSLGLGVGGETQYF. The full variable domain, with the rest looked up from reference TRBV7-2 and TRBJ2-5, is GAGVSQSPSNKVTEKGKDVELRCDPISGHTALYWYRQSLGQGLEFLIYFQGNSAPDKSGLPSDRFSAERTGGSVSTLTIQRTQQEDSAVYLCASSLGLGVGGETQYFGPGTRLLVL.

This clonotype turned up a few times. This chain connects TRBV5-1 to TRBJ2-3; D may be TRBD1 or TRBD2 (6 bases each). V lost 6 bases to trimming and J lost 2 bases, with 13 bases between them. Germline lookup yields CDR1 SGHRS and CDR2 YFSETQ. The CDR3 totals 14 residues. The CDR3 reads CASNKGGITDTQYF. In DNA form, the CDR3 reads TGCGCCAGCAACAAGGGGGGTATCACAGATACGCAGTATTTT.

The chain employs TRBV20-1 and TRBJ2-7, with 8 nucleotides matching TRBD2. The CDR3 is 12 residues long. V shed 5 bases and J 6 bases; nucleotides not matched to a gene: 6. Germline V gene sequence: CDR1 DFQATT, CDR2 SNEGSKA (reference sequence). CDR3 coding DNA: TGCAGTGCTCAGCGGGAGTGGGCCGAGCAGTACTTC. This codes for CSAQREWAEQYF.

This clonotype was counted a few times. The rearrangement links TRBV7-2 to TRBJ2-1; unclear D gene. The CDR3 has 15 amino acids. Germline V gene lookup returns CDR1 SGHTA and CDR2 FQGNSA. Trimming removed 4 bases at V and 7 bases at J, with 17 bases between. The CDR3 region is CASSSTRLSGNEQFF. CDR3 in DNA: TGTGCCAGCAGCTCTACTCGATTGAGTGGGAATGAGCAGTTCTTC. The variable domain in full, completed from reference TRBV7-2 and TRBJ2-1, reads GAGVSQSPSNKVTEKGKDVELRCDPISGHTALYWYRQSLGQGLEFLIYFQGNSAPDKSGLPSDRFSAERTGGSVSTLTIQRTQQEDSAVYLCASSSTRLSGNEQFFGPGTRLTVL.

This clonotype was recorded many times. V usage is TRBV7-9 and J usage is TRBJ2-1; D is unresolved. The CDR3 length is 14 residues. CDR1 and CDR2 from the germline V gene are SEHNR and FQNEAQ (reference sequence). V shed 0 bases and J shed 3 bases, with 6 bases lying between them. The DNA for the CDR3 is TGTGCCAGCAGCTTAGCTCTCAGCTACAATGAGCAGTTCTTC. Translated, it gives CASSLALSYNEQFF.

This clonotype came up many times. The DNA of the CDR3 is TGTGCCAGCAGTCCCCCTAGCTACAATGAGCAGTTCTTC. It specifies CASSPPSYNEQFF. The rearrangement uses TRBV18 and TRBJ2-1; D uncertain. Germline V lookup: CDR1 KGHSH, CDR2 LQKENI. With 8 bases removed from V and 3 bases from J, the gap between germline ends came to 11 bases. The CDR3 runs to 13 residues.